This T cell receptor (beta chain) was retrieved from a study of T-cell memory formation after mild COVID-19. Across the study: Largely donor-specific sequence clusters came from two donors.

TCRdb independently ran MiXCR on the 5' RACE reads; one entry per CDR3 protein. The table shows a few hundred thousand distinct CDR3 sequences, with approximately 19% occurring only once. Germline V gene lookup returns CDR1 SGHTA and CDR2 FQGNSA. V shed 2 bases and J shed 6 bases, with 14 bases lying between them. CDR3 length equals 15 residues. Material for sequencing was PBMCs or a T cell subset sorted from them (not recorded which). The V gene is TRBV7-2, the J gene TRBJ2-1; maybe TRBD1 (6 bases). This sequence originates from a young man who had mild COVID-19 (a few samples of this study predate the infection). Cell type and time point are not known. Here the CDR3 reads CASSLTRDTVNEQFF. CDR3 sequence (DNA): TGTGCCAGCAGCTTAACCCGGGACACCGTCAATGAGCAGTTCTTC.